This T cell receptor beta chain is drawn from a study of T cell repertoires in cytomegalovirus infection. Whole-study results and caveats: Cumulative public TCR beta family frequency identified CMV carriers with the relevant HLA.

V dropped 3 bases and J dropped 4; count of bases not matched to a gene: 8. Germline V gene data show CDR1 as SGHKS and CDR2 as YYEKEE (reference sequence). This CDR3 has 19 amino acids. Only a few counts were recorded for this clonotype. Its antigen remains unknown. MiXCR was run by TCRdb on the reads, yielding one entry per CDR3 protein. Of roughly 300,000 distinct CDR3 sequences listed, about 26% are singletons. The receptor was isolated from a human donor in good health (CMV status not recorded). Some clones in this sample may be carry-over from other donors' samples. The rearrangement joins TRBV5-5 to TRBJ2-6, with TRBD2 identical over 15 bases. The sample comprised PBMCs. The CDR3 sequence is CASSYGTSGRLAGANVLTF. CDR3 bases: TGTGCCAGCAGCTATGGGACTAGCGGGAGGCTAGCGGGGGCCAACGTCCTGACTTTC. Together with reference TRBV5-5 and TRBJ2-6, the CDR3 gives the full variable domain: DAGVTQSPTHLIKTRGQQVTLRCSPISGHKSVSWYQQVLGQGPQFIFQYYEKEERGRGNFPDRFSARQFPNYSSELNVNALLLGDSALYLCASSYGTSGRLAGANVLTFGAGSRLTVL.